This T cell receptor beta chain derives from a study of blood T cell repertoires in COVID-19. Study as a whole: Sites in the United States, Italy and Spain provided acute and convalescent COVID-19 samples. The cDNA or gDNA used as material had been derived from T cells, B-cell-depleted T cells, or PBMCs.

CDR3 length equals 16 residues. The V and J ends lost 0 bases and 5 bases respectively, with 11 bases between them. The germline CDR1 and CDR2 sequences are SGHAT and FQNNGV. The table came from immunoSEQ multiplex PCR; TCRdb's copy has only in-frame clones and leaves some out. Of about 220,000 clones listed, about nine tenths are singletons. The chain combines TRBV11-2 with TRBJ1-6; perhaps TRBD1 as D (5 bases). The sequence was obtained from a woman in her twenties or thirties with acute COVID-19. Sequenced sample: PBMCs or T cells enriched from blood (not recorded which). This CDR3 reads CASSLDGVGDNSPLHF. CDR3 DNA: TGTGCCAGCAGCTTAGATGGGGTAGGGGATAATTCACCCCTCCACTTT.